This T cell receptor (beta chain) originates from a study of OX40 agonist ivuxolimab in advanced cancers. Study-wide points: Partial responders receiving 0.1-3.0 mg/kg showed among the lowest clonal expansion.

Data came from immunoSEQ multiplex PCR; TCRdb stores just in-frame clones and leaves some out. This table has tens of thousands of clones, 85% to 95% appearing once. The length of the CDR3 is 13 residues. In germline, CDR1 is MNHEY, CDR2 SMNVEV (reference sequence). V lost 11 bases to trimming and J lost 0 bases, with 14 bases between them. For this clone: Antigen unknown.

The chain carries TRBV27 and TRBJ2-7; tentatively, D is TRBD1 (7 bases). The sequencing used CD4+ or CD8+ T cells sorted from blood, collected in a trial of the OX40 agonist ivuxolimab. The receptor's source is an adult with an advanced solid tumor such as melanoma, head and neck, liver or kidney cancer. The CDR3 reads CASQGGSSYEQYF. CDR3 nucleotides: TGTGCCTCTCAGGGGGGTAGCTCCTACGAGCAGTACTTC.